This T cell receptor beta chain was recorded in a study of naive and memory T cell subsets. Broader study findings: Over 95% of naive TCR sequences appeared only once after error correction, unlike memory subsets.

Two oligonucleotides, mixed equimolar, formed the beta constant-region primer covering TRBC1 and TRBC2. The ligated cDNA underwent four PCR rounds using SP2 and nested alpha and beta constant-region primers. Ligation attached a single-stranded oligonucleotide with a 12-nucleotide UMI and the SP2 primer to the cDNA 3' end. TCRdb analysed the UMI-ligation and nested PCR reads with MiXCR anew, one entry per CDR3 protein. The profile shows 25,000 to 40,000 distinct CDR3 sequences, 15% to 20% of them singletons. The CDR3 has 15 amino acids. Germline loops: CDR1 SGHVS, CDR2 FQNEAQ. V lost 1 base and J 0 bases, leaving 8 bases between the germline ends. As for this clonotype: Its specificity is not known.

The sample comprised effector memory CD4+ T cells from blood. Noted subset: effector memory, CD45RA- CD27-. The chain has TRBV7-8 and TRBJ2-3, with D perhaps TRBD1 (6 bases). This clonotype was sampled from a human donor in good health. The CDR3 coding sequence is TGTGCCAGCAGCTTAGTGGGGGCTAGCACAGATACGCAGTATTTT. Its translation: CASSLVGASTDTQYF.